The T cell receptor (beta chain) under discussion was sequenced for a study of T cells in Graves' hyperthyroidism and ophthalmopathy. Regarding the study as a whole: Onset of ophthalmopathy came a median about 6.5 months after the model predicted it.

This clonotype was detected many times. What it recognizes is unknown. Template material for amplifying TCR beta CDR3 regions consisted of RNA transcripts. The primer set for the first-round RT-PCR of the TCR CDR3 was HTBI. TCRdb reprocessed the multiplex PCR reads via MiXCR and lists one record per CDR3 protein. The top ten clones hold roughly 30% of a sample with around 720,000 distinct CDR3 sequences, over 35% of them seen once. From germline, CDR1 is SGHRS and CDR2 YFSETQ. This CDR3 comprises 14 residues. Losses at the gene ends were 4 bases for V and 7 bases for J; bases not matched to a gene: 5. This TCR was recovered from a woman aged 40 to 50 with Graves' hyperthyroidism. The source material was blood. V gene TRBV5-1 combines with J gene TRBJ1-6; 7 nucleotides agree with TRBD1. CDR3 amino acids: CASSPGQPNSPLHF. CDR3 in DNA: TGCGCCAGCAGCCCGGGACAGCCAAATTCACCCCTCCACTTT.